This T cell receptor (beta chain) appears in the sequencing data of a study of blood T cell repertoires in COVID-19. Study overall: Samples taken during acute and convalescent COVID-19 were collected in the United States, Italy and Spain.

Patients in Seattle were enrolled during active infection, then followed longitudinally. In the source study's methods: By means of reference gene primer amplification, nucleated cell counts were estimated. TCRdb's table, derived via immunoSEQ multiplex PCR, lists solely in-frame clones and lacks some. Clone size and the V and J calls come from that table; the DNA yielded D and trimming. The sample includes some 240,000 clones, more than 75% seen only once; the top ten take about 5%. Trimming took 5 bases from V and 6 from J, leaving 8 bases between them. The CDR3 totals 12 residues. CDR1 and CDR2 (germline): SGDLS, YYNGEE.

Sequenced material: peripheral blood. The gene calls are TRBV9 and TRBJ2-2; maybe TRBD1 (5 bases). This sequence was found in a woman in her sixties or seventies with COVID-19, enrolled during active disease. CDR3 protein: CASRQASGELFF. In DNA form, the CDR3 reads TGTGCCAGCAGACAGGCGTCCGGGGAGCTGTTTTTT. The full variable domain, in which reference TRBV9 and TRBJ2-2 provide the parts outside the CDR3, is DSGVTQTPKHLITATGQRVTLRCSPRSGDLSVYWYQQSLDQGLQFLIQYYNGEERAKGNILERFSAQQFPDLHSELNLSSLELGDSALYFCASRQASGELFFGEGSRLTVL.